Presented here are 30 T cell receptor beta chains from one specimen sequenced in a study of response to subunit inactivated influenza vaccine. TCRdb used MiXCR to reprocess the RT-PCR reads, holding one entry per CDR3 protein. Among about 780,000 distinct CDR3 sequences listed, around 20% were seen once. The material sequenced was PBMCs from blood, taken more than 4 days after vaccination. These TCRs come from a man between 50 and 59 years old who received an inactivated influenza vaccine.

This clonotype was detected a few times. The rearrangement links TRBV12-3 or TRBV12-4 to TRBJ1-2, with 8 bases identical to TRBD1. CDR3 length: 15 amino acids. Trimming cost V 5 bases and J 4 bases; bases outside gene matches: 9. The CDR3 spells CASSPSPGGSYGYTF. The DNA of the CDR3 is TGTGCCAGCAGTCCTAGCCCAGGGGGCAGCTATGGCTACACCTTC.

The gene calls are TRBV7-2 and TRBJ2-7; D remains unclear. The length of the CDR3 is 13 residues. Trimming took off 8 bases at V and 3 bases at J, with 14 bases between the two ends. The V gene's germline CDR1 is SGHTA and CDR2 FQGNSA. In DNA, the CDR3 is TGTGCCAGCGGTACAGTACCCTACTACGAGCAGTACTTC. This gives the protein CASGTVPYYEQYF. The full variable domain, its missing parts supplied by reference TRBV7-2 and TRBJ2-7, is GAGVSQSPSNKVTEKGKDVELRCDPISGHTALYWYRQSLGQGLEFLIYFQGNSAPDKSGLPSDRFSAERTGGSVSTLTIQRTQQEDSAVYLCASGTVPYYEQYFGPGTRLTVT.

The rearrangement links TRBV7-8 to TRBJ2-7; 8 bases are shared with TRBD1. The CDR3 extends over 16 amino acids. V lost 1 base, J lost 4 bases, and 9 bases stayed unmatched. CDR1 and CDR2 from the germline V gene are SGHVS and FQNEAQ. CDR3 nucleotide sequence: TGTGCCAGCAGCTTAGTACAGGGGGTAGGAAAGTACGAGCAGTACTTC. Its translation: CASSLVQGVGKYEQYF.

The chain's CDR3 is CSARSGQGADTGELFF. The CDR3 DNA follows: TGCAGTGCTAGATCGGGACAGGGGGCGGACACCGGGGAGCTGTTTTTT. This chain joins TRBV20-1 and TRBJ2-2; 12 bases fit TRBD1. This CDR3 has 16 residues. Per germline, CDR1 DFQATT and CDR2 SNEGSKA (reference sequence). V lost 2 bases, J lost 3 bases, and 4 bases stayed unmatched.

This clonotype showed up just a few times. The chain couples TRBV28 to TRBJ2-1; 11 bases align to TRBD1. Trimming cost V 3 bases and J 10 bases; bases outside gene matches: 8. Per the germline V gene, CDR1 is MDHEN and CDR2 is SYDVKM. The CDR3 is 15 amino acids. CDR3 bases: TGTGCCAGCAGTTTCCTGGACAGGGGGCGCGGGGAGCAGTTCTTC. Its protein is CASSFLDRGRGEQFF.

The chain couples TRBV20-1 to TRBJ2-5, with unresolved D. CDR1 DFQATT and CDR2 SNEGSKA come from the germline V gene (reference sequence). Trimming shortened V by 7 bases and J by 4 bases, and 16 bases separated the two germline ends. The CDR3 loop spans 13 amino acids. For the CDR3, the DNA is TGCAGTGGGAGCTGGGTGCCACTAGAGACCCAGTACTTC. Its protein is CSGSWVPLETQYF.

The chain recombines TRBV7-9 with TRBJ2-4; TRBD2 matches at 9 bases. The CDR3 consists of 17 residues. V lost 0 bases to trimming and J lost 6 bases; unmatched junction nucleotides: 9. Germline V gives CDR1 SEHNR, CDR2 FQNEAQ (reference sequence). The chain's CDR3 is CASSLALNSGGSNIQYF. CDR3 nucleotides: TGTGCCAGCAGCTTAGCCTTAAATAGCGGGGGCTCAAACATTCAGTACTTC.

This clonotype was recorded many times. This chain links TRBV20-1 with TRBJ2-5, with D possibly matching TRBD2 (5 bases). V dropped 3 bases and J dropped 5 bases, with 16 bases sitting between them. The CDR3 is made up of 14 amino acids. Germline V gives CDR1 DFQATT, CDR2 SNEGSKA (reference sequence). The CDR3 loop reads CSASRGQSFETQYF. CDR3 DNA: TGCAGTGCTAGTAGAGGGCAGAGTTTTGAGACCCAGTACTTC.

The chain recombines TRBV28 with TRBJ2-3; 9 bases align to TRBD1. Germline CDR1 reads MDHEN; CDR2 reads SYDVKM. The ends lost 6 bases at V and 6 bases at J; junction bases unmatched: 10. The CDR3 extends over 15 amino acids. DNA of the CDR3: TGTGCCAGCAGCTTGGACAGGGGTGACGTTGATACGCAGTATTTT. Residues: CASSLDRGDVDTQYF.

Turning to this clonotype: The junction shows a germline mismatch at one end, possibly a read error. The rearrangement links TRBV15 to TRBJ2-7, with D possibly being TRBD1 (5 bases). CDR1 is LNHNV and CDR2 is YYDKDF in the germline V gene (reference sequence). CDR3 length: 14 amino acids. The CDR3 coding sequence is TGTGCCACCAGCAGAGATCAGGGAAGTTTCGAGCAGCACTTC. The encoded protein is CATSRDQGSFEQHF.

This clonotype was observed a handful of times. The V and J genes are TRBV12-3 or TRBV12-4 and TRBJ1-2; the match to TRBD1 covers 7 bases. Unmatched junction bases numbered 4, after V lost 5 bases and J lost 4 bases. The CDR3 has 13 residues. The CDR3: CASSLGQPYGYTF. In DNA, the CDR3 is TGTGCCAGCAGTCTGGGACAGCCCTATGGCTACACCTTC.

In its sample, this clonotype was seen a few times. The J gene is TRBJ2-7, the V gene TRBV29-1; D is possibly TRBD2 (6 bases). V dropped 6 bases and J dropped 1 base, with 10 bases sitting between them. This CDR3 is 12 amino acids long. Germline V gene data show CDR1 as SQVTM and CDR2 as ANQGSEA. CDR3 in DNA: TGCAGCGTCTCTAGCGTTTCCTACGAGCAGTACTTC. This sequence encodes CSVSSVSYEQYF.

V usage is TRBV18 and J usage is TRBJ2-7; 7 bases line up with TRBD2. The V gene end was trimmed by 2 bases and the J gene end by 0 bases; junction bases not matched to a gene: 4. Germline V gene data show CDR1 as KGHSH and CDR2 as LQKENI. The CDR3 runs 15 residues. The DNA of the CDR3 is TGTGCCAGCTCACCATTCAGCGGGGTCTCCTACGAGCAGTACTTC. Amino acid sequence: CASSPFSGVSYEQYF.

This clonotype showed up many times. V usage is TRBV29-1 and J usage is TRBJ2-7; D possibly uses TRBD1 or TRBD2 (6 bases each). V lost 4 bases and J lost 6, with 10 bases in between. There are 11 residues in the CDR3. From germline, CDR1 is SQVTM and CDR2 ANQGSEA. This CDR3 is CSVGTAGEQYF. As DNA, the CDR3 is TGCAGCGTTGGGACAGCGGGCGAGCAGTACTTC.

The chain carries TRBV5-1 and TRBJ1-3, with D perhaps matching TRBD1 (6 bases). This CDR3 is built from 15 residues. The V end was cut by 0 bases, the J end by 8 bases, with 15 bases between. CDR1 and CDR2 (germline): SGHRS, YFSETQ. In DNA form, the CDR3 reads TGCGCCAGCAGCTTGGTAGCCGGGGGCGAGGACACCATATATTTT. Translation gives CASSLVAGGEDTIYF.

The rearrangement joins TRBV7-2 to TRBJ2-1; 10 bases are shared with TRBD2. Germline-derived CDR1 and CDR2 are SGHTA and FQGNSA. The CDR3 has 15 amino acids. Trimming took 5 bases from V and 9 from J; bases not matched to a gene: 10. This chain's CDR3 is CASSTGLAPGSEQFF. The CDR3 coding sequence is TGTGCCAGCAGCACGGGACTAGCGCCCGGGAGTGAGCAGTTCTTC. The variable domain in full, with the rest retrieved from reference TRBV7-2 and TRBJ2-1, is GAGVSQSPSNKVTEKGKDVELRCDPISGHTALYWYRQSLGQGLEFLIYFQGNSAPDKSGLPSDRFSAERTGGSVSTLTIQRTQQEDSAVYLCASSTGLAPGSEQFFGPGTRLTVL.

The rearrangement uses TRBV6-4 and TRBJ1-2; a weak D match, TRBD1 (5 bases). Trimming took 3 bases from V and 7 from J, leaving 12 bases between them. This CDR3 has 13 residues. Germline CDR1 reads MRHNA; CDR2 reads SNTAGT. In DNA, the CDR3 is TGTGCCAGCAGTGAGACCCGACAGAGTGGCTACACCTTC. Its protein is CASSETRQSGYTF.

This clonotype was counted at least ten times. The chain couples TRBV12-3 or TRBV12-4 to TRBJ1-5, with a weak D call TRBD1 (6 bases). The V and J ends lost 5 bases and 7 bases respectively, with 12 bases between them. This CDR3 contains 13 residues. The CDR3 region is CASSKTGFQPQHF. CDR3 DNA: TGTGCCAGCAGTAAAACAGGGTTCCAGCCCCAGCATTTT.

This clonotype was observed a few times. The chain couples TRBV5-1 to TRBJ1-4; no clear D gene. V was shortened by 2 bases and J by 0 bases, with 8 bases between the two germline ends. The length of the CDR3 is 15 residues. Germline V lookup: CDR1 SGHRS, CDR2 YFSETQ. The CDR3 loop reads CASSFRHPTNEKLFF. CDR3 nucleotide sequence: TGCGCCAGCAGCTTCAGACACCCAACTAATGAAAAACTGTTTTTT.

This clonotype showed up just a few times. The gene calls are TRBV7-2 and TRBJ1-6, with D uncertain. The V gene lost 2 bases and the J gene lost 5 bases, with 13 bases spanning the gap. This CDR3 is 16 amino acids long. Germline CDR1 reads SGHTA; CDR2 reads FQGNSA. CDR3 in DNA: TGTGCCAGCAGCTTAATTGGAGGCCGTAATAATTCACCCCTCCACTTT. Translating it yields CASSLIGGRNNSPLHF.

This chain uses TRBV7-6 with TRBJ2-2; 9 bases match TRBD2. Germline V CDR1 and CDR2: SGHVS, FNYEAQ. Losses at the gene ends were 6 bases for V and 2 bases for J; bases not matched to a gene: 4. This CDR3 comprises 15 residues. CDR3 DNA sequence: TGTGCCAGCAGAAAACTAGCGGGTAACACCGGGGAGCTGTTTTTT. As protein: CASRKLAGNTGELFF.

This clonotype has a handful of counts. This chain uses TRBV4-1 with TRBJ1-6, with TRBD1 matching 10 bases. Germline loops: CDR1 MGHRA, CDR2 YSYEKL. With 3 bases clipped from V and 7 bases from J, the junction kept 6 bases outside the gene matches. This CDR3 spans 16 amino acids. CDR3 nucleotides: TGCGCCAGCAGCCATGGGGACAGGGGTCGGAATTCACCCCTCCACTTT. Its protein is CASSHGDRGRNSPLHF.

A few counts support this clonotype. V usage is TRBV4-2 and J usage is TRBJ1-2; 12 bases match TRBD1. The CDR3 runs to 14 residues. CDR1 LGHNA and CDR2 YNFKEQ come from the germline V gene. Trimming removed 6 bases from V and 7 bases from J; junction bases left unmatched: 6. The CDR3 sequence is CASRRDRGQGGYTF. CDR3 nucleotide sequence: TGTGCCAGCAGACGGGACAGGGGGCAGGGTGGCTACACCTTC.

The chain combines TRBV20-1 with TRBJ1-2; D call uncertain. Trimming pared 3 bases from V and 5 bases from J, leaving 7 bases between. Per germline, CDR1 DFQATT and CDR2 SNEGSKA (reference sequence). The CDR3 totals 11 residues. The CDR3 DNA reads TGCAGTGCTAGGGGCCATTATGGCTACACCTTC. It specifies CSARGHYGYTF.

V usage is TRBV6-5 and J usage is TRBJ2-7, with a weak D call TRBD1 (7 bases). V lost 0 bases and J lost 4, with 16 bases in between. CDR1 is MNHEY, CDR2 SVGAGI, per germline. The CDR3 sequence is 16 residues long. The CDR3 bases are TGTGCCAGCAGTTACTCGGGGGGCAGGGGGACATACGAGCAGTACTTC. Its protein product is CASSYSGGRGTYEQYF.

This clonotype showed up just a few times. The rearrangement links TRBV27 to TRBJ2-7; 8 bases agree with TRBD2. With 5 bases clipped from V and 4 bases from J, the junction kept 13 bases outside the gene matches. This CDR3 is 16 amino acids long. Germline CDR1 reads MNHEY; CDR2 reads SMNVEV (reference sequence). CDR3 residues: CASSPYAQREWYEQYF. In nucleotides, the CDR3 is TGTGCCAGCAGTCCCTACGCTCAGCGGGAGTGGTACGAGCAGTACTTC.

This clonotype has ten or more counts. The V call is TRBV12-3 or TRBV12-4, the J call TRBJ1-3; TRBD1 is a possible D gene (5 bases). V lost 3 bases, J lost 4 bases, and 10 bases lay in between. The CDR3 loop spans 14 amino acids. CDR3 in DNA: TGTGCCAGCAGTTTTACAGGTTCAGGAAACACCATATATTTT. Protein: CASSFTGSGNTIYF.

The chain uses TRBV5-1 and TRBJ2-5; tentatively, D is TRBD1 (5 bases). Between the trimmed V and J ends, which lost 0 bases and 3 bases, there was a span of 12 bases. CDR3 size: 15 residues. Germline-derived CDR1 and CDR2 are SGHRS and YFSETQ. The CDR3 protein is CASSLVGRVEETQYF. CDR3 in DNA: TGCGCCAGCAGCTTGGTAGGCAGGGTGGAAGAGACCCAGTACTTC.

This clonotype was seen a handful of times. This chain uses TRBV15 with TRBJ1-2; tentatively, D is TRBD1 (6 bases). Germline CDR1 is LNHNV and CDR2 is YYDKDF (reference sequence). The V and J ends lost 1 base and 1 base respectively, with 10 bases between them. The CDR3 sequence is 15 residues long. CDR3 DNA sequence: TGTGCCACCAGCAGAGCAAACAGGGTTAACTATGGCTACACCTTC. It specifies CATSRANRVNYGYTF.

The CDR3 here is CSVEPGATEAFF. The CDR3 DNA sequence: TGCAGCGTTGAACCAGGGGCCACTGAAGCTTTCTTT. This rearrangement joins TRBV29-1 to TRBJ1-1; a weak D match, TRBD1 (6 bases). There are 12 residues in the CDR3. Trimming removed 2 bases from V and 4 bases from J, with 8 bases in between. Germline CDR1 and CDR2: SQVTM and ANQGSEA.